This T cell receptor (beta chain) is from a study of Ad26.COV2.S vaccination and SARS-CoV-2 variants (dated by TCRdb to the early 2020s). For the study in its entirety: Vaccine-arm donors came from COV1001, a multicentre, randomized, double-blind, placebo-controlled phase I-IIa trial of Ad26.COV2.S in healthy adults. Ad26.COV2.S was administered intramuscularly at 5 x 10^10 or 1 x 10^11 viral particles, either as a single shot or as two shots given 56 days apart. TCRbeta repertoire sequencing was used to assess the specificity and breadth of SARS-CoV-2-reactive T cell receptors after Ad26.COV2.S vaccination. A total of approximately 32 samples were included in the TCR-sequenced set, comprising around 19 Ad26.COV2.S vaccine recipients, 5 placebo recipients and 8 SARS-CoV-2 convalescent individuals. Participants in the trial were split at random into five groups of five each, receiving low-dose or high-dose Ad26.COV2.S once or twice, or else placebo on both occasions. Investigators did not know the trial group allocation while performing experiments and assessing outcomes.

TCRbeta CDR3 regions were sequenced with the immunoSEQ Assay. After extraction, genomic DNA underwent amplification by bias-controlled multiplex PCR, followed by high-throughput sequencing. The paper's processing steps were these. To quantify the absolute abundance of every unique TCRbeta CDR3 region, sequences were collapsed and filtered. T cell fraction was estimated by normalizing TCRbeta template counts to usable DNA, which was measured by amplifying reference genes present in all nucleated cells. Repertoire TCRs were annotated as SARS-CoV-2-specific when V gene, CDR3 amino acid sequence and J gene were exactly matched to a known reactive TCR set. The reference SARS-CoV-2 TCR set was derived from MIRA and filtered for enrichment in COVID-19-positive ImmuneCODE repertoires, a step that removed public or cross-reactive TCRs. Using the MIRA antigens, annotated TCRs were further analysed by specific ORF or by position within an ORF. Breadth was defined as the number of annotated unique rearrangements divided by the total number of unique productive rearrangements, and depth was defined as the summed frequency of the annotated unique rearrangements. Two-sided Wilcoxon rank-sum tests were applied when comparing TCR breadth between groups. This immuneACCESS table, as held by TCRdb, lists in-frame sequences with V and J called but not all clones. Of the missing ones, under half trace to an unresolved V gene in checked studies; the others have no known cause. V and J calls and clone size are those listed in that table; D and trimming were worked out from the DNA. The sample yields 200,000 to 300,000 clones; 85% to 90% were counted once. Around 10% of the sample is taken by the ten largest.

This clone occurred once. Its antigen is unknown. No clone much larger than this one lies a single base away; base qualities are absent. Per the publication, the treatment or condition label means: some 20 received Ad26.COV2.S at low or high dose, single or two shots; a few received placebo; per-sample allocation not given. Repertoires of vaccine and placebo recipients were sequenced from samples collected on day 63 after the first injection. Cohort 1b enrolled some 25 adults aged 18-55 years at a single site in Boston, USA, between 29 July and 7 August 2020. Ad26.COV2.S was a replication-incompetent adenovirus type 26 vector expressing a prefusion-stabilized SARS-CoV-2 spike protein from the original Wuhan strain. At the junction V is shortened by 1 base and J by 4 bases, with 16 bases in between. The CDR3 covers 16 residues, taking in both the cysteine and the phenylalanine. Just CDR3 DNA is preserved here, 48 bases in frame from base 1. The germline V gene encodes CDR1 SGHVS and CDR2 FNYEAQ.

General conclusions and limits of the study: Vaccine and placebo recipients had similar non-spike TCR breadth, a finding consistent with the vaccine containing only spike. Higher spike-specific TCR breadth was observed in Ad26.COV2.S recipients than in placebo recipients (P = 0.0014). Substantial breadth of spike-specific CD8+ and CD4+ T cell responses was reported after vaccination. The study was not powered to compare responses between vaccine doses or regimens. According to the authors, total T cell responses may have been underestimated by the TCR breadth and depth analyses.

Sequences were derived from peripheral blood, sampled in a trial of Ad26.COV2.S vaccine versus placebo. This TCR was sampled from a person aged 18-60 years who received the Ad26.COV2.S COVID-19 vaccine or a placebo. The chain is encoded by TRBV7-6 joined to TRBJ2-5; TRBD1 is perhaps the D gene, given 7 matching bases. In nucleotide form, the sequence is TGTGCCAGCAGCTTAGGACAGGGACTCGGGGCAGAGACCCAGTACTTC. This codes for CASSLGQGLGAETQYF.